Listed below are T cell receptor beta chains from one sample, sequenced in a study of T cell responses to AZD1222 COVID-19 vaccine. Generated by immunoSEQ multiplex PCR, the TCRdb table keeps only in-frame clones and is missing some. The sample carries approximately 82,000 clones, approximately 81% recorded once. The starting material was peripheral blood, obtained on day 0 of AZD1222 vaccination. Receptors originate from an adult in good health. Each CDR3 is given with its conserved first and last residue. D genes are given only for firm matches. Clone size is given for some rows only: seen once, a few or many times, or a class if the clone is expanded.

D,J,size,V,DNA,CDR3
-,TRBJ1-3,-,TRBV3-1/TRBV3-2,TGTGCCAGCAGCCATAAGGGCTCTGGAAACACCATATATTTT,CASSHKGSGNTIYF
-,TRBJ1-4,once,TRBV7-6,TGTGCCAGCAGCTTCGGACCACAGGGTTCGGGTGAAAAACTGTTTTTT,CASSFGPQGSGEKLFF
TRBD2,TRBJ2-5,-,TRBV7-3,TGTGCCAGCAGCCTCACTATAGCGGGGGGCACCCACGCGAGGTCAGAGACCCAGTACTTC,CASSLTIAGGTHARSETQYF
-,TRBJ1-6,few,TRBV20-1,TGCAGTGCTAGTGCGGGAGACACGGGTTCACCCCTCCACTTT,CSASAGDTGSPLHF
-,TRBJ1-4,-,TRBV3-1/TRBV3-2,TGTGCCAGCAGCCTTCTACAGGGAATAGGAGAAAAACTGTTTTTT,CASSLLQGIGEKLFF
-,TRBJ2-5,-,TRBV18,TGTGCCAGCTCACCAAATTCAGGGTTCCAAGAGACCCAGTACTTC,CASSPNSGFQETQYF
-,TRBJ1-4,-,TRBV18,TGTGCCAGCTCACCACCAGGGCCCAATGAAAAACTGTTTTTT,CASSPPGPNEKLFF
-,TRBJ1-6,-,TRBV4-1,TGCGCCAGCAGCCACGGGAGCTCCTATAATTCACCCCTCCACTTT,CASSHGSSYNSPLHF
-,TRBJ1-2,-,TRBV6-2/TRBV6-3,TGTGCCAGCAGTTACTCAGCGGGGAGGTACTATGGCTACACCTTC,CASSYSAGRYYGYTF
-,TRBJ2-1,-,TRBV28,TGTGCCAGCAGTCCCCCAGGGAGCTCCTACAATGAGCAGTTCTTC,CASSPPGSSYNEQFF
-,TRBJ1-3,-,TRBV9,TGTGCCAGCACCCCAGGGGCCCAGGGGATTGTAGGAAACACCATATATTTT,CASTPGAQGIVGNTIYF
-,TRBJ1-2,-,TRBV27,TGTGCCAGCCAGGCTCGGGGGAACTATGGCTACACCTTC,CASQARGNYGYTF
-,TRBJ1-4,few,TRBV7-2,TGTGCCAGCAGCCGCACCATCTATATGGGGGGTACTGGTGAAAAACTGTTTTTT,CASSRTIYMGGTGEKLFF
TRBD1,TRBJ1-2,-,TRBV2,TGTGCCAGCAGCCCACAGGGGGCTTCGGACTATGGCTACACCTTC,CASSPQGASDYGYTF
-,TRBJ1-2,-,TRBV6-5,TGTGCCAGCAGGGGCAGGGCTGGGTACTATGGCTACACCTTC,CASRGRAGYYGYTF
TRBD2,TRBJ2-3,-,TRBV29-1,TGCAGCGTTCGAATTAGCGGGGTTGCAGATACGCAGTATTTT,CSVRISGVADTQYF
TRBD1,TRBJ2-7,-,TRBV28,TGTGCCAGCAGTACGCAGGGGGTCCCCTACGAGCAGTACTTC,CASSTQGVPYEQYF
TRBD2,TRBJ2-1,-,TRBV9,TGTGCCAGCAGCCCCCTAGCGGGGGTTGTTCATGAGCAGTTCTTC,CASSPLAGVVHEQFF
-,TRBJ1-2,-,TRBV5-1,TGCGCCAGCAGCTTGGGTGGACAAAGCTTAAACTATGGCTACACCTTC,CASSLGGQSLNYGYTF
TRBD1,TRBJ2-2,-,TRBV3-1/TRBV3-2,TGTGCCAGCAGCCCCCGGGACAGGGGCACCGGGGAGCTGTTTTTT,CASSPRDRGTGELFF
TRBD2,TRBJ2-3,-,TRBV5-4,TGTGCCAGCAGCTTGGCCCAGAGACTAGCGCCCGATACGCAGTATTTT,CASSLAQRLAPDTQYF
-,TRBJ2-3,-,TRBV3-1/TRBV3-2,TGTGCCAGCAGCCTTAGCGTTACGCAGTATTTT,CASSLSVTQYF
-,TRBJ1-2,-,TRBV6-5,TGTGCCAGCAGCTTCGAGGGGGTGCGTGGCTACACCTTC,CASSFEGVRGYTF
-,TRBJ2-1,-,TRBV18,TGTGCCAGCTCACCTTCCGGGGACGGCAATGAGCAGTTCTTC,CASSPSGDGNEQFF
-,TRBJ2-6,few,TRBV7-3,TGTGCCAGCAGCTTTGACAGCCCCTCTGGGGCCAACGTCCTGACTTTC,CASSFDSPSGANVLTF
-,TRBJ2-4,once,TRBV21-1,TGTGCCAGCAGGCCCCGACAGGGATCCAAAAACATTCAGTACTTC,CASRPRQGSKNIQYF
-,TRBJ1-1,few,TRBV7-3,TGTGCCAGCAGCTTAGAGCCAACGAACACTGAAGCTTTCTTT,CASSLEPTNTEAFF
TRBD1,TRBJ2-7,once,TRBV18,TGTGCCAGCTCACTAGTTATCCCCCAGGGGGTATACGAGCAGTACTTC,CASSLVIPQGVYEQYF
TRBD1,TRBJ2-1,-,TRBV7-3,TGTGCCAGCAGCCCAGGGGGCTCCTACAATGAGCAGTTCTTC,CASSPGGSYNEQFF
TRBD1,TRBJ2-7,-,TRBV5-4,TGTGCCAGCAGCCTACAGGGGGTCTACGAGCAGTACTTC,CASSLQGVYEQYF
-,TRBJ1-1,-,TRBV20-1,TGCAGTGCTAGACCCTCGTTTGGAGCTTTCTTT,CSARPSFGAFF
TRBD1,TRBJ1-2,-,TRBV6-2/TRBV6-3,TGTGCCAGCAGCCCCCGGACAGGGGGCTCTTTCGGTGGCTACACCTTC,CASSPRTGGSFGGYTF
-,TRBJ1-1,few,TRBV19,TGTGCCAGTAGGACACAAACCGGACGGGAGAACACTGAAGCTTTCTTT,CASRTQTGRENTEAFF
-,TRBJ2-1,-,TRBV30,TGTGCCTGGAGCCCCTCGGCAGCCAGAAACATCAATGAGCAGTTCTTC,CAWSPSAARNINEQFF
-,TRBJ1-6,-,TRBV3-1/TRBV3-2,TGTGCCAGCAGCCAAATGATTGGAGGGGAATCACCCCTCCACTTT,CASSQMIGGESPLHF
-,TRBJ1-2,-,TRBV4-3,TGCGCCAGCAGCCAAGGAAACTATGGCTACACCTTC,CASSQGNYGYTF
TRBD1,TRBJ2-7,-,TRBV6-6,TGTGCCAGCAGTCAGCGGGGACAGGGCTACGAGCAGTACTTC,CASSQRGQGYEQYF